This TCR beta chain originates from a study of blood T cell repertoires in COVID-19. Study-level information: Collection of acute and convalescent COVID-19 samples took place in the United States, Italy and Spain.

Original processing methods: Reference gene primer amplification in the assay estimated nucleated cell counts. Libraries were prepared by immunoSEQ multiplex PCR; TCRdb keeps only in-frame clonotypes and omits some of them. The DNA gave D and trimming, while V, J and clone size come from that table. The table includes about 180,000 clones, about 85% detected once. The CDR3 spans 13 residues. The V end lost 5 bases, the J end lost 5 bases, and 10 bases lay between the germline ends. The germline gives CDR1 LNHDA, CDR2 SQIVND (reference sequence). The origin of this receptor is a woman aged 80 or older with acute or convalescent COVID-19. Material: peripheral blood. The chain carries TRBV19 and TRBJ1-5, with D possibly being TRBD1 (6 bases). The chain's CDR3 is CASSHRAHQPQHF. The CDR3 coding sequence is TGTGCCAGTAGTCACAGGGCCCATCAGCCCCAGCATTTT.